The 10 T cell receptor beta chains listed next were all sequenced from one sample in a study of T-cell reconstitution after alpha-beta-depleted transplantation in children. It was with unique molecular identifiers that the TCRbeta library was prepared. MiXCR was run by TCRdb on the PCR reads, yielding one entry per CDR3 protein. This table has about 510,000 distinct CDR3 sequences, about an eighth appearing once. Material: PBMCs, mostly from graft donor cells, obtained 180 days after TCRalphabeta/CD19-depleted stem cell transplant. These receptor sequences come from a female patient aged 2-9 years who had a stem cell transplant for aplastic anemia, so the T cells may come from the graft donor.

This clonotype was observed a handful of times. V is TRBV21-1 and J is TRBJ2-5; the table's D call, TRBD2, was not checked against the DNA. TRBV21-1 represents a pseudogene. The CDR3 is 15 amino acids. CDR3 loop: CASSKKSVGEETQYF. The CDR3 region has the DNA TGTGCCAGCAGCAAAAAGTCCGTAGGCGAAGAGACCCAGTACTTC.

The chain recombines TRBV5-1 with TRBJ2-1; tentatively, D is TRBD1 (5 bases). CDR1 and CDR2 (germline): SGHRS, YFSETQ. V was cut by 5 bases and J by 4 bases, with 13 bases left in between. This CDR3 has 14 amino acids. CDR3 sequence (DNA): TGCGCCAGCAGTATTATACAGGATTACAATGAGCAGTTCTTC. The encoded protein is CASSIIQDYNEQFF.

This clonotype was counted only a few times. The V call is TRBV7-2, the J call TRBJ1-3; D call uncertain. Trimming took 3 bases from V and 4 from J, leaving 10 bases between them. Germline values: CDR1 SGHTA, CDR2 FQGNSA. The CDR3 extends over 14 amino acids. CDR3 loop: CASSLDGRGNTIYF. Here the CDR3 DNA reads TGTGCCAGCAGCTTGGATGGACGAGGAAACACCATATATTTT.

This clonotype was counted a few times. The rearrangement links TRBV5-6 to TRBJ2-2; a possible D gene is TRBD2 (7 bases). There are 14 residues in the CDR3. Trimming took 4 bases from V and 5 from J, leaving 12 bases between them. Germline V gene lookup returns CDR1 SGHDT and CDR2 YYEEEE. Written as DNA, the CDR3 is TGTGCCAGCAGCCACGGGGGGCAAACCGGGGAGCTGTTTTTT. As protein: CASSHGGQTGELFF.

This clonotype was counted between two and nine times. CDR3 bases: TGTGCCAGCAGAGCCCCCGGGACACAGTATAATTCACCCCTCCACTTT. This gives the protein CASRAPGTQYNSPLHF. V usage is TRBV6-1 and J usage is TRBJ1-6, with D perhaps matching TRBD1 (6 bases). V was shortened by 6 bases and J by 4 bases, with 16 bases between the two germline ends. CDR1 is MNHNS and CDR2 is SASEGT in the germline V gene. The CDR3 loop spans 16 amino acids.

This clonotype was picked up a small number of times. The chain has TRBV5-4 and TRBJ2-5; tentatively, D is TRBD2 (5 bases). The germline CDR1 and CDR2 sequences are SGHNT and YYREEE (reference sequence). The CDR3 totals 14 residues. V lost 5 bases and J lost 2, with 13 bases in between. CDR3 residues: CASSDREAQETQYF. DNA of the CDR3: TGTGCCAGCAGTGACCGGGAAGCTCAAGAGACCCAGTACTTC.

The sample holds a few counts of this clonotype. The V call is TRBV18, the J call TRBJ1-1, with unresolved D. Trimming took off 3 bases at V and 0 bases at J, with 14 bases between the two ends. CDR1 KGHSH and CDR2 LQKENI come from the germline V gene. This CDR3 spans 16 amino acids. This chain's CDR3 is CASSPSVASVNTEAFF. CDR3 coding DNA: TGTGCCAGCTCACCGTCGGTAGCCAGTGTGAACACTGAAGCTTTCTTT.

The chain couples TRBV20-1 to TRBJ1-2; 10 nucleotides match TRBD1. Germline values: CDR1 DFQATT, CDR2 SNEGSKA (reference sequence). The CDR3 consists of 15 residues. Germline trimming cut 5 bases from V and 4 bases from J; bases unmatched to any gene: 10. The CDR3 region is CSASFSGQGIYGYTF. CDR3 nucleotides: TGCAGTGCTTCCTTTTCGGGACAGGGGATCTATGGCTACACCTTC.

The chain couples TRBV20-1 to TRBJ1-4, with a weak D call TRBD1 (5 bases). V was shortened by 6 bases and J by 5 bases, with 16 bases between the two germline ends. Germline loops: CDR1 DFQATT, CDR2 SNEGSKA (reference sequence). The CDR3 totals 14 residues. The CDR3 region is CSATRGLRNEKLFF. CDR3 bases: TGCAGTGCGACCCGGGGGTTGAGGAATGAAAAACTGTTTTTT.

The chain has TRBV4-3 and TRBJ2-5, with 8 bases identical to TRBD1. The CDR3 sequence is 16 residues long. V trimming: 0 bases; J trimming: 5 bases; junction bases outside the gene matches: 8. CDR1 and CDR2 from the germline V gene are LGHNA and YSLEER. The CDR3 bases are TGCGCCAGCAGCCAAGATCGGAGGACAGGGATCGAGACCCAGTACTTC. Its translation is CASSQDRRTGIETQYF.